This TCR beta chain was identified during a study of T cell changes during pregnancy in multiple sclerosis. Using immunoSEQ multiplex PCR, the repertoire was profiled, and TCRdb retains in-frame clones only, with some absent. The sample shows over 35,000 clones, 87% of them seen only once. The CDR3 is made up of 17 amino acids. Trimming cost V 4 bases and J 7 bases; bases outside gene matches: 14. The germline CDR1 and CDR2 sequences are MDHEN and SYDVKM. Sequences were derived from CD4+ T cells from peripheral blood mononuclear cells, sampled after pregnancy. The TCR sequence derives from a female donor with multiple sclerosis, enrolled in a pregnancy study. The V and J genes are TRBV28 and TRBJ2-4, with 9 bases that match TRBD1. CDR3 residues: CASSSPTPGQGMNIQYF. CDR3 nucleotide sequence: TGTGCCAGCAGTTCCCCGACCCCGGGACAGGGTATGAACATTCAGTACTTC.